This T cell receptor (beta chain) was identified during a study of blood T cells in healthy people across ages. Primed by a sample-barcoded 5' primer and a J-beta primer mix, a second PCR proceeded for roughly 6 to 12 cycles. A single record per CDR3 protein comes from TCRdb applying MiXCR to the 5' RACE reads. The sample contains around 870,000 distinct CDR3 sequences, 29% of which appear only once. This CDR3 comprises 14 residues. CDR1 is DFQATT, CDR2 SNEGSKA, per germline (reference sequence). Between the trimmed V and J ends, which lost 3 bases and 7 bases, there was a span of 15 bases. General study points: Versus aged donors, long-lived donors had higher diversity and more naive CD4+ cells.

This clonotype showed up just a few times. No antigen is known for it. Specimen: blood. This clonotype was obtained from an elderly woman in good health. The chain combines TRBV20-1 with TRBJ1-4; no clear D. This CDR3 is CSARAGTILEKLFF. Written as DNA, the CDR3 is TGCAGTGCTAGGGCAGGTACCATCCTTGAAAAACTGTTTTTT.